This paragraph reports one TCR beta chain. This clonotype has ten or more counts. Its antigen is still unknown. There are no base qualities to consult, and no much larger clone falls within one base. Sequences SNHLY (CDR1) and FYNNEI (CDR2) are obtained from the germline V gene. The CDR3 spans 17 residues, from the cysteine through the phenylalanine. The entry retains the CDR3 DNA only, 51 bases that are in frame from base 1. Trimmed from V: 8 bases; trimmed from J: 1 base; junction bases lacking a gene match: 7. This specimen belongs to a study of neurological immune-mediated disorders (dated by TCRdb to between 2019 and 2020). Turning to the overall study: Among the approximately 34 multiple sclerosis patients, relapsing-remitting MS accounted for around 30 and secondary progressive MS accounted for 3. Peripheral blood TCR-beta repertoires from patients with HTLV-I-associated myelopathy (HAM/TSP), patients with multiple sclerosis, and healthy controls were compared in the study using UMI-based sequencing. The roughly 100 TCR-beta libraries covered PBMC samples along with longitudinal samples, technical triplicates, and paired sorted CD4+ and CD8+ T-cell subsets. Of the approximately 66 subjects in the cohort, about 14 were HAM/TSP patients, roughly 34 were multiple sclerosis patients, and 20 were healthy controls.

Broad study findings and their caveats: No association of the MS cluster with clinical or MRI features was observed, and the need for larger cohorts was stated by the authors. TCR clonal expansion was highest in HAM/TSP patients and lowest in MS patients, with MS patients falling below even healthy controls. In a phylogenetic analysis, the repertoires of 18 out of 34 MS patients fell into a single cluster of related CDR3 sequences, pointing to a possible signature at the repertoire level. No identical CDR3 amino acid sequences were shared among expanded clones across subjects, suggesting private TCR-beta repertoires in all groups.

Libraries from unsorted PBMCs were made from 2 million PBMCs kept in RNAlater at -80 degrees C until RNA extraction. The multiple sclerosis patients were enrolled in a US clinical protocol that evaluated disease progression with magnetic resonance imaging. Peripheral blood was subjected to Ficoll-Hypaque density gradient centrifugation to isolate PBMCs, which were then cryopreserved in liquid nitrogen. cDNA was synthesized by template-switch 5'RACE using a primer with a 10-nucleotide random unique molecular identifier that tagged each TCR transcript. Each sequencing run produced over 180 million TCR-beta sequences covering 15-18 subjects. The RNeasy kit was used for extraction of total RNA. The KAPA Real-time Library Amplification kit was used to amplify TCR-beta VDJ regions with primers targeting the TCR constant region and the 5'RACE anchor. A first PCR added sample indexes and Illumina adaptors, after which a second PCR increased the library yield. After Ampure bead purification, the TCR product of roughly 650 bp was size-selected on a 2% E-gel SizeSelection system. Before pooling, library quality was assessed on a Bioanalyzer, concentration was determined with Qubit, and library quantification was performed with the Kapa Library Quantification kit. Paired-end 2 x 150 bp sequencing of the libraries was performed on an Illumina HiSeq 2500. To increase sequence diversity, 25-30% phiX was spiked into each library pool. The authors processed their data as follows. Quality-filtered reads were processed with the UMI-based MiGEC pipeline, which removed over 85% of raw TCR sequences during error correction. VDJ genes were aligned to IMGT germline references, and each clonotype was defined by a unique CDR3 amino acid sequence together with V-J genes. Clonal expansion, Shannon diversity and CDR3 relatedness were evaluated with VDJtools (CalcPairwiseDistances, ClusterSamples), while phylogenetic trees were built in CLCbio workbench. Clones with at least 8 unique UMIs were defined as expanded, with this threshold being based on coefficient-of-variation modelling across technical triplicates. The public reads were run again by TCRdb, first through fastp at Q25 and then through MiXCR, and only productive beta chains were kept. Identical CDR3 proteins give one entry, which carries the most common genes and DNA. The V and J calls were not made by the authors but by TCRdb's processing. For this sample there are over 45,000 distinct CDR3 sequences; approximately 3% appear just once. Together, the top ten hold less than 15% of the sample.

This TCR was recovered from a woman aged 45-60 years with multiple sclerosis. The sample comprised PBMCs. The rearranged segments are TRBV2 and TRBJ2-2; the central 13 bases match TRBD2. The DNA sequence is given as TGTGCCAGCCTCCCCCGGACTAGCGGGAGGAACACCGGGGAGCTGTTTTTT. Its coded protein is CASLPRTSGRNTGELFF.